What follows describes a single TCR beta chain. No cognate antigen has been identified for it. Base qualities are missing; no much larger clone stands one base away. Sequences SGHRS (CDR1) and YFSETQ (CDR2) are obtained from the germline V gene. V is reduced by 4 bases and J by 3 bases, leaving a spacing of 11 bases between them. Measured from the cysteine to the phenylalanine, the CDR3 is 13 residues long. Only the CDR3 DNA is retained, 39 bases long and in frame from the first base. TCRbeta CDR3 regions were amplified from genomic DNA by means of the immunoSEQ Assay, a bias-controlled multiplex PCR. Turning to the authors' computational methods: The number of nucleated cells in each sample was estimated by amplification of reference gene primers within the assay. To quantify the absolute abundance of each unique TCRbeta CDR3 rearrangement, sequence reads were collapsed and filtered. Productive Simpson clonality was computed per sample as the square root of Simpson's diversity index over productive rearrangements. The source is immuneACCESS, and TCRdb retained only in-frame sequences with V and J called. Part of the clones is not carried over; for the studies checked, unresolved V genes explain less than half of this, and the remainder is unexplained. The V and J calls and clone size come from that table; D and trimming were worked out from the DNA. The sample profile shows 450,000 to 500,000 clones; approximately 85% of them were found once. The ten largest clones add up to roughly 3.2% of the sample.

Collaborating institutions collected whole blood in K2EDTA tubes following their own protocols. For TCRbeta analysis, collaborators shipped samples in one of three forms: frozen whole blood, isolated PBMCs, or DNA extracted from either of those sample types. These data come from a study of blood T cell repertoires in COVID-19 (dated by TCRdb to 2019 to 2021). Looking at the study overall: Samples from collaborators originated in the United States, Italy and Spain and spanned both the acute and convalescent phases of COVID-19. Nearly every sample came with metadata listing a de-identified subject ID, COVID-19 status, age in years and sex. Where HLA class I and class II types were available, the types were taken from metadata supplied by the sample provider, not from assay-based typing. The material from the prospective study consisted of cDNA or gDNA derived from T cells, B-cell-depleted T cells, or PBMCs. The dataset comprised deeply sampled blood TCRbeta repertoires from subjects exposed to, actively infected with, or recovered from COVID-19. The repertoires were made available in a free public database intended to serve as a resource for research on the immune response to SARS-CoV-2. The samples were drawn from two sources: the first 160 participants of the ongoing ImmuneRACE study, and over 950 subjects contributed by 6 global collaborators.

Study-level results and caveats: Clinical and demographic metadata were provided uncurated, with the amount varying by source and participant.

Sample: peripheral blood. The receptor was isolated from a human donor in a cohort sampled during active COVID-19. The chain is assembled from TRBV5-1 and TRBJ2-7, with TRBD1 as a weak D call on 5 bases. The CDR3: CASSPGLIYEQYF. At the DNA level, the sequence is TGCGCCAGCAGCCCAGGGTTGATCTACGAGCAGTACTTC.